This TCR beta chain was recorded in a study of blood T cell repertoires in COVID-19. Across the whole study: From the United States, Italy and Spain came samples of acute and convalescent COVID-19. The cDNA or gDNA used as material had been derived from T cells, B-cell-depleted T cells, or PBMCs.

Source study methods: Amplification from reference gene primers served as the basis for estimated nucleated cell counts. Some clones are missing from TCRdb's copy, which holds only in-frame ones; the method was immunoSEQ multiplex PCR. The DNA was the basis for D and trimming; V, J and clone size are from that table. The table lists around 100,000 clones, around 84% of them singletons. From germline, CDR1 is GTSNPN and CDR2 SVGIG (reference sequence). The CDR3 loop spans 14 amino acids. V shed 4 bases and J shed 5 bases, with 17 bases lying between them. This receptor was obtained from a man aged 35-49 years with acute or convalescent COVID-19. The chain links TRBV30 to TRBJ1-2; D is uncertain. Sequencing was performed on peripheral blood. The CDR3 coding sequence is TGTGCCTGGAAAGGTGGAGCGCGAGGGTATGGCTACACCTTC. It encodes CAWKGGARGYGYTF. Full variable domain (rest looked up from reference TRBV30 and TRBJ1-2): SQTIHQWPATLVQPVGSPLSLECTVEGTSNPNLYWYRQAAGRGLQLLFYSVGIGQISSEVPQNLSASRPQDRQFILSSKKLLLSDSGFYLCAWKGGARGYGYTFGSGTRLTVV.